Each of the 4 T cell receptor beta chains below was sequenced from the same sample in a study of identical twins. TCRdb itself ran the 5' RACE reads through MiXCR, one entry per CDR3 protein. The table lists about 700,000 distinct CDR3 sequences, 5.5% to 6.5% of them singletons. The sequenced sample was naive T cells sorted from blood. The receptor set was obtained from a man between 18 and 29 years old in good health.

There are many counts of this clonotype. The chain carries TRBV20-1 and TRBJ2-3; D is unclear. CDR1 and CDR2 (germline): DFQATT, SNEGSKA (reference sequence). CDR3 length equals 15 residues. V lost 4 bases and J 1 base, leaving 15 bases between the germline ends. The CDR3 loop reads CSAINSGGGTDTQYF. The CDR3 DNA reads as TGCAGTGCTATTAATTCGGGTGGGGGCACAGATACGCAGTATTTT.

Many counts were recorded for this clonotype. The rearrangement uses TRBV7-9 and TRBJ2-1, with 9 positions matching TRBD1. The CDR3 has 15 residues. V lost 1 base to trimming and J lost 7 bases; unmatched junction nucleotides: 5. Germline CDR1 reads SEHNR; CDR2 reads FQNEAQ (reference sequence). The CDR3 here is CASSLGWDRENEQFF. As DNA, the CDR3 is TGTGCCAGCAGCTTAGGCTGGGACAGGGAGAATGAGCAGTTCTTC. Full variable domain (missing parts from reference TRBV7-9 and TRBJ2-1): DTGVSQNPRHKITKRGQNVTFRCDPISEHNRLYWYRQTLGQGPEFLTYFQNEAQLEKSRLLSDRFSAERPKGSFSTLEIQRTEQGDSAMYLCASSLGWDRENEQFFGPGTRLTVL.

This clonotype appeared many times. The chain carries TRBV20-1 and TRBJ1-5; 8 bases map to TRBD1. The germline V gene encodes CDR1 DFQATT and CDR2 SNEGSKA (reference sequence). The CDR3 consists of 12 residues. The V and J ends lost 8 bases and 0 bases, in that order; junction bases with no gene match: 0. CDR3 amino acids: CSTGGSNQPQHF. Here the CDR3 DNA reads TGCAGTACAGGGGGTAGCAATCAGCCCCAGCATTTT.

In this sample, this clonotype turned up a few times. The chain combines TRBV4-3 with TRBJ2-1; the match to TRBD2 covers 10 bases. Trimming cost V 2 bases and J 6 bases; bases outside gene matches: 4. This CDR3 spans 15 amino acids. Germline V gives CDR1 LGHNA, CDR2 YSLEER. CDR3 region: CASSQRAGGVNEQFF. CDR3 nucleotides: TGCGCCAGCAGCCAAAGAGCGGGAGGGGTCAATGAGCAGTTCTTC.